Below, 27 T cell receptor beta chains from the same sample are listed, as sequenced in a study of T cell changes during pregnancy in multiple sclerosis. Assay used: immunoSEQ multiplex PCR; TCRdb lists only in-frame clones, some missing. The sample has 37,000 or so clones, approximately 91% seen once; the top ten hold 0.35% to 0.5%. The sequencing here drew on CD4+ T cells from peripheral blood mononuclear cells, taken in the second trimester of pregnancy. The receptors come from a female donor with multiple sclerosis, enrolled in a pregnancy study.

V gene TRBV18 combines with J gene TRBJ2-5; TRBD2 aligns across 12 bases. Germline CDR1 and CDR2: KGHSH and LQKENI. CDR3 length: 16 amino acids. Trimming removed 3 bases from V and 5 bases from J; junction bases left unmatched: 7. The CDR3 reads CASSPTSGGFGETQYF. For the CDR3, the DNA is TGTGCCAGCTCACCGACTAGCGGGGGTTTTGGGGAGACCCAGTACTTC.

This clone was detected only once. The V gene is TRBV5-1, the J gene TRBJ1-1; D not certain. Germline CDR1 reads SGHRS; CDR2 reads YFSETQ. Trimming removed 0 bases at V and 3 bases at J, with 12 bases between. This CDR3 region has 15 residues. The CDR3 nucleotides are TGCGCCAGCAGCTTGGTAGGGAGAAAGGACACTGAAGCTTTCTTT. Translated: CASSLVGRKDTEAFF.

The J gene is TRBJ2-5, the V gene TRBV4-2, with 7 positions matching TRBD1. Germline CDR1 LGHNA, CDR2 YNFKEQ. The V and J ends lost 1 base and 5 bases, in that order; junction bases with no gene match: 7. CDR3 length: 15 amino acids. Here the CDR3 reads CASSQARGRAETQYF. The CDR3 DNA reads TGTGCCAGCAGCCAAGCGAGGGGGCGCGCTGAGACCCAGTACTTC.

J is TRBJ1-2 and V is TRBV11-2, with D possibly TRBD1 on 5 matching bases. Germline assignment: CDR1 SGHAT and CDR2 FQNNGV. The CDR3 sequence is 12 residues long. Deletions cut 4 bases from V and 7 bases from J, with 10 bases between. Here the CDR3 reads CASSSRVGGYTF. The CDR3, as DNA: TGTGCCAGCAGCTCCAGGGTGGGTGGCTACACCTTC.

The gene calls are TRBV6-1 and TRBJ1-1; D unresolved. V was cut by 0 bases and J by 1 base, with 12 bases left in between. Germline V CDR1 and CDR2: MNHNS, SASEGT. The CDR3 totals 16 residues. The CDR3 loop reads CASSEAYQTQNTEAFF. CDR3 nucleotides: TGTGCCAGCAGTGAAGCCTACCAAACCCAGAACACTGAAGCTTTCTTT.

This sequence joins TRBV7-8 and TRBJ1-1, with TRBD1 identical over 10 bases. Germline assignment: CDR1 SGHVS and CDR2 FQNEAQ. V shed 0 bases, J shed 3 bases, and the junction held 7 bases outside the gene matches. The CDR3 is made up of 17 amino acids. The CDR3 bases are TGTGCCAGCAGCTTAGCCCCTTGGGACAGGGGAGACACTGAAGCTTTCTTT. Its protein product is CASSLAPWDRGDTEAFF.

CDR3 amino acids: CASSLSRNTGELFF. As DNA, the CDR3 is TGTGCCAGCAGTTTATCGAGGAACACCGGGGAGCTGTTTTTT. The genes are TRBV27 and TRBJ2-2; no reliable D call. CDR1 and CDR2 from the germline V gene are MNHEY and SMNVEV (reference sequence). The V end lost 0 bases, the J end lost 1 base, and 3 bases lay between the germline ends. This CDR3 contains 14 residues.

V is TRBV2 and J is TRBJ2-1; TRBD2 matches at 7 bases. CDR3 length: 15 residues. The germline gives CDR1 SNHLY, CDR2 FYNNEI. The ends lost 4 bases at V and 13 bases at J; junction bases unmatched: 16. CDR3 sequence (DNA): TGTGCCAGCAGTGTAGGCGGGAGTATCAGCCCCCGACAGTTCTTC. Protein: CASSVGGSISPRQFF.

The chain uses TRBV11-3 and TRBJ2-1; 9 bases align to TRBD2. This CDR3 region has 15 residues. V shed 2 bases and J 7 bases; nucleotides not matched to a gene: 6. From germline, CDR1 is SGHNT and CDR2 YENEEA. CDR3 DNA: TGTGCCAGCAGCTTAAATAGCGGGAGACAGAATGAGCAGTTCTTC. Translating it yields CASSLNSGRQNEQFF.

The V gene is TRBV7-2, the J gene TRBJ1-2; TRBD1 agrees at 10 bases. Germline V gene data show CDR1 as SGHTA and CDR2 as FQGNSA. The length of the CDR3 is 16 residues. V gave up 0 bases and J gave up 3 bases; unmatched junction bases: 4. The CDR3 DNA sequence: TGTGCCAGCAGCTTAGCGCCGACAGGGGGCCACTATGGCTACACCTTC. Translating it yields CASSLAPTGGHYGYTF. The full variable domain, in which reference TRBV7-2 and TRBJ1-2 provide the parts outside the CDR3, is GAGVSQSPSNKVTEKGKDVELRCDPISGHTALYWYRQSLGQGLEFLIYFQGNSAPDKSGLPSDRFSAERTGGSVSTLTIQRTQQEDSAVYLCASSLAPTGGHYGYTFGSGTRLTVV.

V is TRBV6-4 and J is TRBJ1-2; perhaps TRBD1 as D (5 bases). V lost 6 bases, J lost 4 bases, and 12 bases lay in between. This CDR3 has 13 amino acids. From germline, CDR1 is MRHNA and CDR2 SNTAGT. This chain's CDR3 is CASRAGTSYGYTF. The CDR3 nucleotides read TGTGCCAGCAGGGCCGGGACTAGCTATGGCTACACCTTC.

This clone was counted only a few times. V gene TRBV29-1 combines with J gene TRBJ1-1; D is perhaps TRBD1 (6 bases). Per germline, CDR1 SQVTM and CDR2 ANQGSEA. CDR3 length: 13 amino acids. Trimming pared 7 bases from V and 1 base from J, leaving 13 bases between. For the CDR3, the DNA is TGCAGCGCTGACAGGCCCGAGAACACTGAAGCTTTCTTT. This encodes CSADRPENTEAFF.

The CDR3 loop reads CASRETGSYGYTF. In DNA form, the CDR3 reads TGTGCCAGCCGAGAGACAGGTTCCTATGGCTACACCTTC. V gene TRBV6-1 combines with J gene TRBJ1-2; a possible D gene is TRBD1 (6 bases). The CDR3 loop spans 13 amino acids. CDR1 and CDR2 from the germline V gene are MNHNS and SASEGT. Deletions cut 8 bases from V and 4 bases from J, with 14 bases between.

Of note for this clone: A read error is likely, as this CDR3 ends without the conserved phenylalanine or tryptophan. The limits of the CDR3 on the DNA are not certain, so only TCRdb's listed CDR3 is given. J is TRBJ1-4 and V is TRBV15; no DNA check was done on the table's D call, TRBD1. The CDR3 is 14 residues long, counting both termini. The germline V gene has CDR1 LNHNV and CDR2 YYDKDF (reference sequence). The CDR3 here is CATSRPHSRTGMWL.

The genes are TRBV7-8 and TRBJ1-4; the match to TRBD1 covers 8 bases. Germline V gene sequence: CDR1 SGHVS, CDR2 FQNEAQ. The CDR3 runs 15 residues. Trimming took 4 bases from V and 5 from J; bases not matched to a gene: 6. Here the CDR3 reads CASSSKRDRNEKLFF. CDR3 bases: TGTGCCAGCAGCTCAAAAAGGGACAGGAATGAAAAACTGTTTTTT.

The CDR3 sequence is CASSDHRGLYEQYF. CDR3 in DNA: TGCGCCAGCAGTGACCACAGGGGGCTCTACGAGCAGTACTTC. The gene calls are TRBV10-1 and TRBJ2-7; 9 bases match TRBD1. From germline, CDR1 is WNHNN and CDR2 SYGVQD (reference sequence). The junction had 3 bases not matched to a gene; V was cut back by 3 bases and J by 3 bases. CDR3 size: 14 residues.

This rearrangement joins TRBV5-6 to TRBJ1-2; TRBD1 aligns across 9 bases. The CDR3 sequence is 16 residues long. CDR1 and CDR2 from the germline V gene are SGHDT and YYEEEE. The V gene end was trimmed by 4 bases and the J gene end by 6 bases; junction bases not matched to a gene: 13. CDR3 residues: CASSLYSGTGRDGYTF. CDR3 coding DNA: TGTGCCAGCAGCCTTTATTCCGGGACAGGGAGGGATGGCTACACCTTC.

The V call is TRBV11-3, the J call TRBJ2-1; 9 bases map to TRBD2. There are 17 residues in the CDR3. J was trimmed by 8 bases and V by 1 base; bases with no gene match: 12. Germline loops: CDR1 SGHNT, CDR2 YENEEA. The CDR3: CASSLVAAGGSQYEQFF. Written as DNA, the CDR3 is TGTGCCAGCAGCTTAGTAGCGGCGGGAGGGTCCCAGTATGAGCAGTTCTTC.

The V and J genes are TRBV7-9 and TRBJ2-1; TRBD2 matches at 7 bases. Germline loops: CDR1 SEHNR, CDR2 FQNEAQ (reference sequence). Germline trimming cut 3 bases from V and 6 bases from J; bases unmatched to any gene: 8. The CDR3 is 15 residues long. CDR3 loop: CASSLTGTIGNEQFF. CDR3 bases: TGTGCCAGCAGCTTGACCGGGACTATCGGCAATGAGCAGTTCTTC.

The genes are TRBV7-9 and TRBJ1-2; TRBD1 might be the D (5 bases). CDR1 and CDR2 (germline): SEHNR, FQNEAQ (reference sequence). V lost 3 bases to trimming and J lost 6 bases, with 17 bases between them. This CDR3 has 15 residues. The CDR3 DNA sequence: TGTGCCAGCAGCTTTGGGGCAGGGTCTGTGGATGGCTACACCTTC. Protein sequence: CASSFGAGSVDGYTF.

J is TRBJ2-2 and V is TRBV7-2; no definite D call. There are 12 residues in the CDR3. Between the trimmed V and J ends, which lost 5 bases and 6 bases, there was a span of 7 bases. CDR1 is SGHTA, CDR2 FQGNSA, per germline. The CDR3 reads CASSPPAGELFF. DNA for the CDR3: TGTGCCAGCAGCCCGCCGGCCGGGGAGCTGTTTTTT.

The chain uses TRBV5-5 and TRBJ2-6; perhaps TRBD1 as D (6 bases). This CDR3 is 15 amino acids long. Germline CDR1 SGHKS, CDR2 YYEKEE (reference sequence). Trimming pared 1 base from V and 4 bases from J, leaving 9 bases between. In DNA form, the CDR3 reads TGTGCCAGCAGCTTGACAGGGCTAGGGGCCAACGTCCTGACTTTC. Its translation: CASSLTGLGANVLTF.

The V and J genes are TRBV6-5 and TRBJ2-7; TRBD1 aligns across 9 bases. The CDR3 is 12 residues long. Germline values: CDR1 MNHEY, CDR2 SVGAGI. After removal of 8 bases from V and 5 bases from J, the junction contained 4 bases not matched to a gene. The CDR3 region has the DNA TGTGCCAGCGGGGACAGGGTAAACGAGCAGTACTTC. Residues: CASGDRVNEQYF.

This chain links TRBV4-2 with TRBJ1-5; a possible D gene is TRBD1 (5 bases). V was shortened by 1 base and J by 7 bases, with 11 bases between the two germline ends. The germline CDR1 and CDR2 sequences are LGHNA and YNFKEQ. This CDR3 has 14 residues. The CDR3 nucleotides are TGTGCCAGCAGCCAAGGGGCAGGGCCGCAGCCCCAGCATTTT. Its protein is CASSQGAGPQPQHF.

The rearrangement links TRBV14 to TRBJ2-5, with a possible D match to TRBD1 (6 bases). V dropped 1 base and J dropped 5 bases, with 14 bases sitting between them. Germline CDR1 reads SGHDN; CDR2 reads FVKESK. The CDR3 has 15 amino acids. CDR3 in DNA: TGTGCCAGCAGCCAAGGCGACAGGCTTTATGAGACCCAGTACTTC. It codes for CASSQGDRLYETQYF.

This clone was counted a few times. The V gene is TRBV5-4, the J gene TRBJ2-7, with 11 bases matching TRBD2. Per the germline V gene, CDR1 is SGHNT and CDR2 is YYREEE (reference sequence). The CDR3 extends over 15 amino acids. Germline trimming cut 4 bases from V and 7 bases from J; bases unmatched to any gene: 10. As DNA, the CDR3 is TGTGCCAGCAGCCCCGGGACTAGCGGTTTTGTGGAGCAGTACTTC. Residues: CASSPGTSGFVEQYF. The complete variable domain, with remaining parts taken from reference TRBV5-4 and TRBJ2-7, reads ETGVTQSPTHLIKTRGQQVTLRCSSQSGHNTVSWYQQALGQGPQFIFQYYREEENGRGNFPPRFSGLQFPNYSSELNVNALELDDSALYLCASSPGTSGFVEQYFGPGTRLTVT.

The chain carries TRBV4-2 and TRBJ2-3, with 7 bases lining up with TRBD1. Losses at the gene ends were 0 bases for V and 6 bases for J; bases not matched to a gene: 9. Germline CDR1 reads LGHNA; CDR2 reads YNFKEQ. The length of the CDR3 is 16 residues. The CDR3 sequence: CASSQEGTAVRDTQYF. CDR3 nucleotides: TGTGCCAGCAGCCAAGAGGGGACAGCGGTGCGTGATACGCAGTATTTT.